What follows describes a single T cell receptor (beta chain). This sample is drawn from a study of blood T cell repertoires in COVID-19. Study-wide context: The United States, Italy and Spain supplied acute and convalescent COVID-19 samples. The analysed material was cDNA or gDNA that came from T cells, B-cell-depleted T cells, or PBMCs.

CDR1 SGHNT and CDR2 YYREEE come from the germline V gene (reference sequence). V gave up 4 bases and J gave up 3 bases; unmatched junction bases: 5. This CDR3 is 14 amino acids long. Assay: immunoSEQ multiplex PCR; the TCRdb copy retains only in-frame clones and omits some. The profile shows a few hundred thousand clones, 85% of them singletons. The chain couples TRBV5-4 to TRBJ2-7; 9 nucleotides line up with TRBD1. This TCR was sampled from a woman in her forties or fifties with active or convalescent COVID-19. The specimen was peripheral blood. This CDR3 reads CASSPGQGYYEQYF. The CDR3 DNA is TGTGCCAGCAGCCCGGGACAGGGATACTACGAGCAGTACTTC.